This TCR beta chain was identified in a study of preoperative IRX-2 immunotherapy in early breast cancer. Noted treatment: preoperative locoregional IRX-2 cytokine immunotherapy. Clones were read by immunoSEQ multiplex PCR, and TCRdb kept only the in-frame ones, dropping some. The repertoire consists of roughly 26,000 clones, with 80% to 90% occurring once and the leading ten covering roughly 29%. The CDR3 totals 15 residues. Germline V gene sequence: CDR1 SNHLY, CDR2 FYNNEI. Between the trimmed V and J ends, which lost 2 bases and 2 bases, there was a span of 10 bases. This clonotype was obtained from a human donor with breast cancer. The material sequenced was tumor tissue, taken after IRX-2 immunotherapy. This chain joins TRBV2 and TRBJ1-3; D perhaps matches TRBD1 (6 bases). The CDR3, as DNA: TGTGCCAGCAGTGAAAACAGGGATGCTGGAAACACCATATATTTT. It specifies CASSENRDAGNTIYF.